This T cell receptor (beta chain) was found in a study of CD8 T cells in Susac syndrome. Study findings and constraints: In its TCR sequencing and HLA analysis, the study acknowledged that the number of individuals was relatively small.

From blood CD8+ and CD4+ T cells, the TCR beta chain was sequenced. Bulk CD8+ and CD4+ cells came from magnetic negative isolation; CD8+ TEMRA by FACS. About this clonotype itself: Its antigen is unknown.

RNA, at about 0.45 to 1 ug, was reverse transcribed with random hexamers. Across 54 Vbeta and 13 Jbeta, TCR beta CDR3 was amplified with immunoSEQ multiplex PCR. TCRdb re-called the immunoSEQ multiplex PCR reads with MiXCR, one entry per CDR3 protein. The sample holds some 120,000 distinct CDR3 sequences, around 90% seen once. The V gene lost 4 bases and the J gene lost 2 bases, with 9 bases spanning the gap. Germline V gene data show CDR1 as MNHNY and CDR2 as SVGAGI (reference sequence). The CDR3 length is 15 residues. The specimen was CD8+ T cells from PBMCs. This TCR was sampled from a human donor in good health. V and J are TRBV6-6 and TRBJ2-6, with D tentatively TRBD2 (6 bases). This CDR3 is CASSLWEAGANVLTF. For the CDR3, the DNA is TGTGCCAGCAGTTTATGGGAGGCTGGGGCCAACGTCCTGACTTTC.